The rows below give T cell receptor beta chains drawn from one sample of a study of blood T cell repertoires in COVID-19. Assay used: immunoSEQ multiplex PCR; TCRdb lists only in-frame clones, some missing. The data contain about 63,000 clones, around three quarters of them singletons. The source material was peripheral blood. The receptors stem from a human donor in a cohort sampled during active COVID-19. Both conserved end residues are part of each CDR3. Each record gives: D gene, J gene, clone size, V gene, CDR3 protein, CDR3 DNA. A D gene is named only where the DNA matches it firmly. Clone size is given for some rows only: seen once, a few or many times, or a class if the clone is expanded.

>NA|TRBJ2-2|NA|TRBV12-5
CASGFRQGYAGELFF
TGTGCTAGTGGTTTTAGGCAGGGGTACGCCGGGGAGCTGTTTTTT
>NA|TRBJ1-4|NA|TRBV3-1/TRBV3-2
CASSQEQGSEKLFF
TGTGCCAGCAGCCAAGAACAGGGAAGTGAAAAACTGTTTTTT
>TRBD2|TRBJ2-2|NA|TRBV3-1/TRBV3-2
CASSQSGAGATGELFF
TGTGCCAGCAGCCAGTCTGGGGCGGGAGCCACCGGGGAGCTGTTTTTT
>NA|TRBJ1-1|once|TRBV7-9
CASSLQGGHTEAFF
TGTGCCAGCAGCTTACAAGGCGGCCACACTGAAGCTTTCTTT
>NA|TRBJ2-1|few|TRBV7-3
CASSLQVRVSYNEQFF
TGTGCCAGCAGCTTACAAGTCAGGGTCTCCTACAATGAGCAGTTCTTC
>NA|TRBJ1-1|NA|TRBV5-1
CASSLSGLILEAFF
TGCGCCAGCAGCCTCAGTGGGCTTATCCTTGAAGCTTTCTTT
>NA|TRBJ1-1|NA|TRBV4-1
CASSQEPVNTEAFF
TGCGCCAGCAGCCAAGAACCGGTGAACACTGAAGCTTTCTTT
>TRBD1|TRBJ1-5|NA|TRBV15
CATSRGTGGGNQPQHF
TGTGCCACCAGCAGAGGGACAGGGGGGGGTAATCAGCCCCAGCATTTT
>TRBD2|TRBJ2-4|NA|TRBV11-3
CASRQTGLAGVGAKNIQYF
TGTGCCAGCAGGCAGACGGGACTAGCGGGAGTTGGTGCCAAAAACATTCAGTACTTC
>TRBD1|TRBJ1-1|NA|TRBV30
CAHKMTGGRTEAFF
TGTGCCCATAAGATGACAGGGGGGAGGACTGAAGCTTTCTTT
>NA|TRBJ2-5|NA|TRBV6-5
CASSYYGNQETQYF
TGTGCCAGCAGTTACTATGGCAATCAAGAGACCCAGTACTTC
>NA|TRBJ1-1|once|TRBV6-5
CASTLKGWGDTEAFF
TGTGCCAGCACCCTCAAGGGATGGGGAGACACTGAAGCTTTCTTT
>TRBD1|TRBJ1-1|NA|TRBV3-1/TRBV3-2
CASSPSLTGPNTEAFF
TGTGCCAGCAGTCCTTCCCTGACAGGGCCAAACACTGAAGCTTTCTTT
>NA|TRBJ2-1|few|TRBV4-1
CASSLGGANEQFF
TGCGCCAGCAGCCTTGGGGGGGCAAATGAGCAGTTCTTC
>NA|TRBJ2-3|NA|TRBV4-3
CASAERNTDTQYF
TGCGCCAGCGCAGAGCGGAACACAGATACGCAGTATTTT
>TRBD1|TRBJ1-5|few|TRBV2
CASSEVTGDPSNQPQHF
TGTGCCAGCAGTGAAGTAACAGGGGATCCTAGCAATCAGCCCCAGCATTTT
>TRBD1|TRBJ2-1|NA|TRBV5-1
CASSLGFQRQGHFQFF
TGCGCCAGCAGCTTGGGGTTTCAGAGACAGGGACATTTTCAGTTCTTC